Following are 27 T cell receptor beta chains from one sample sequenced in a study of T-cell reconstitution after alpha-beta-depleted transplantation in children. As it was prepared, the TCRbeta library received unique molecular identifiers. One entry per CDR3 protein results from TCRdb running MiXCR on the PCR reads. The sample holds approximately 200,000 distinct CDR3 sequences; about 14% are singletons and the top ten take approximately 13%. Sample: PBMCs from the stem cell graft donor, taken from the stem cell graft. Receptors originate from a human donor who donated a stem cell graft to a child with acute lymphoblastic leukemia.

This clonotype was seen many times. The chain joins TRBV29-1 to TRBJ2-7; D gene ambiguous. The germline V gene has CDR1 SQVTM and CDR2 ANQGSEA. Trimming cost V 4 bases and J 0 bases, with 22 bases left between them. CDR3 length: 17 residues. CDR3 amino acids: CSVAPRFHPVLSYEQYF. DNA of the CDR3: TGCAGCGTTGCCCCCCGGTTCCATCCGGTGCTCTCCTACGAGCAGTACTTC.

The sample holds a few counts of this clonotype. This chain links TRBV19 with TRBJ1-1; TRBD1 matches at 8 bases. The CDR3 is 15 residues long. Looked up from germline, CDR1 is LNHDA and CDR2 is SQIVND (reference sequence). Trimming took 6 bases from V and 4 from J; bases not matched to a gene: 10. Written as DNA, the CDR3 is TGTGCCAGTAGACTATACAGGGGGGGTGGCACTGAAGCTTTCTTT. It encodes CASRLYRGGGTEAFF.

The chain combines TRBV29-1 with TRBJ2-5; no clear D. This CDR3 comprises 14 residues. Trimming removed 6 bases from V and 1 base from J, with 15 bases in between. The germline gives CDR1 SQVTM, CDR2 ANQGSEA. The CDR3 is CSVTPRAIQETQYF. In DNA, the CDR3 is TGCAGCGTGACCCCCCGGGCAATCCAAGAGACCCAGTACTTC.

This clonotype occurred a few times. The gene calls are TRBV3-1 and TRBJ2-1; 7 bases are a match to TRBD2. CDR1 and CDR2 (germline): LGHDT, YNNKEL (reference sequence). The CDR3 is made up of 17 amino acids. The junction had 10 bases not matched to a gene; V was cut back by 1 base and J by 4 bases. CDR3 in amino acids: CASSQGSSGRFYNEQFF. DNA for the CDR3: TGTGCCAGCAGCCAAGGATCTAGCGGACGCTTTTACAATGAGCAGTTCTTC.

The chain employs TRBV6-2 or TRBV6-3 and TRBJ2-7; 8 bases fit TRBD2. Germline V gives CDR1 MNHEY, CDR2 SVGEGT. Trimming removed 0 bases from V and 4 bases from J; junction bases left unmatched: 8. The CDR3 is made up of 16 amino acids. For the CDR3, the DNA is TGTGCCAGCAGTTACTCGACACTAGCGGATACTTACGAGCAGTACTTC. The encoded protein is CASSYSTLADTYEQYF.

The table lists this clonotype with many counts. The chain carries TRBV20-1 and TRBJ2-1; a possible D gene is TRBD2 (6 bases). This CDR3 region has 14 residues. The V end was cut by 1 base, the J end by 7 bases, with 14 bases between. From germline, CDR1 is DFQATT and CDR2 SNEGSKA (reference sequence). CDR3 in DNA: TGCAGTGCTAGAGCGGGAGATTTTATAAATGAGCAGTTCTTC. It translates to CSARAGDFINEQFF.

Comment on this clonotype: This may come from a read error, since a much larger clone is one base off. The DNA for the CDR3 is TGCGCCAGCAGCCCGGGGACTAGCAGGAAATCCTACAATGAGCAGTTCTTC. This sequence encodes CASSPGTSRKSYNEQFF. This chain joins TRBV5-1 and TRBJ2-1; 9 bases map to TRBD2. The ends lost 4 bases at V and 1 base at J; junction bases unmatched: 9. CDR3 length: 17 residues. From germline, CDR1 is SGHRS and CDR2 YFSETQ.

The chain joins TRBV20-1 to TRBJ2-3, with D unclear. The CDR3 sequence is 12 residues long. With 2 bases removed from V and 4 bases from J, the gap between germline ends came to 7 bases. Germline V CDR1 and CDR2: DFQATT, SNEGSKA (reference sequence). The CDR3 sequence is CSARYVADTQYF. CDR3 DNA: TGCAGTGCTAGATATGTCGCAGATACGCAGTATTTT.

The chain uses TRBV7-8 and TRBJ2-1; unclear D gene. The CDR3 length is 15 residues. Deletions cut 1 base from V and 15 bases from J, with 22 bases between. CDR1 is SGHVS, CDR2 FQNEAQ, per germline. The CDR3 reads CASSLVPATDLRGFF. The CDR3 DNA sequence: TGTGCCAGCAGCTTAGTCCCGGCCACAGATTTACGAGGGTTCTTC.

There are many counts of this clonotype. V gene TRBV5-1 combines with J gene TRBJ1-1; D not resolved. The length of the CDR3 is 13 residues. V gave up 5 bases and J gave up 5 bases, with 13 bases separating them. Germline CDR1 SGHRS, CDR2 YFSETQ. CDR3 protein: CASRHLPKTEAFF. DNA of the CDR3: TGCGCCAGCAGGCACCTCCCCAAGACTGAAGCTTTCTTT.

This clonotype appeared many times. The V gene is TRBV25-1, the J gene TRBJ1-2, with unresolved D. From germline, CDR1 is MGHDK and CDR2 SYGVNS. V shed 3 bases and J shed 8 bases, with 13 bases lying between them. There are 13 residues in the CDR3. The CDR3: CASSDGQDGGYTF. In nucleotides, the CDR3 is TGTGCCAGCAGTGACGGGCAGGATGGAGGCTACACCTTC.

Many counts were recorded for this clonotype. The rearrangement uses TRBV20-1 and TRBJ2-1; TRBD2 agrees at 9 bases. V lost 2 bases, J lost 9 bases, and 5 bases stayed unmatched. CDR1 and CDR2 (germline): DFQATT, SNEGSKA (reference sequence). This CDR3 has 13 amino acids. CDR3 sequence (DNA): TGCAGTGCTAGACAGCGGGAGGCGGGTGAGCAGTTCTTC. It yields the protein CSARQREAGEQFF.

This clonotype was recorded many times. The chain is built from TRBV5-1 and TRBJ2-1, with TRBD2 identical over 15 bases. The CDR3 contains 14 residues. Unmatched junction bases numbered 4, after V lost 4 bases and J lost 11 bases. CDR1 SGHRS and CDR2 YFSETQ come from the germline V gene. The CDR3 spells CASSDGTSGRKQFF. For the CDR3, the DNA is TGCGCCAGCAGCGACGGGACTAGCGGGAGGAAGCAGTTCTTC.

This clonotype has ten or more counts. This chain uses TRBV7-9 with TRBJ2-7; TRBD1 or TRBD2 may be the D gene (5 bases each). Trimming stripped 5 bases from V and 2 bases from J, with 13 bases between. The V gene's germline CDR1 is SEHNR and CDR2 FQNEAQ (reference sequence). CDR3 length equals 14 residues. For the CDR3, the DNA is TGTGCCAGCAGCGCCGGGACGGAGACCTACGAGCAGTACTTC. It encodes CASSAGTETYEQYF.

The V gene is TRBV2, the J gene TRBJ1-2; perhaps TRBD1 as D (6 bases). The CDR3 contains 15 residues. V gave up 2 bases and J gave up 7 bases, with 17 bases separating them. Germline lookup yields CDR1 SNHLY and CDR2 FYNNEI. CDR3 coding DNA: TGTGCCAGCAGTGAATACGATACAGGGCGCTCTGGCTACACCTTC. Translating it yields CASSEYDTGRSGYTF. Combining the CDR3 with reference TRBV2 and TRBJ1-2 gives the whole variable domain EPEVTQTPSHQVTQMGQEVILRCVPISNHLYFYWYRQILGQKVEFLVSFYNNEISEKSEIFDDQFSVERPDGSNFTLKIRSTKLEDSAMYFCASSEYDTGRSGYTFGSGTRLTVV.

This clonotype was recorded at least ten times. The chain has TRBV18 and TRBJ1-1; the match to TRBD1 covers 7 bases. The CDR3 consists of 14 residues. V was clipped by 2 bases and J by 2 bases; unmatched bases: 2. Germline V gene lookup returns CDR1 KGHSH and CDR2 LQKENI. For the CDR3, the DNA is TGTGCCAGCTCACCAAACAGGGGTAACACTGAAGCTTTCTTT. It is translated as CASSPNRGNTEAFF.

This clonotype was seen ten or more times. The rearrangement uses TRBV10-2 and TRBJ2-4; D is unclear. CDR1 is WSHSY, CDR2 SAAADI, per germline. V lost 3 bases, J lost 0 bases, and 12 bases lay in between. The CDR3 runs to 16 residues. CDR3 nucleotide sequence: TGCGCCAGCAGTGATGGTGGGTCTATAGCCAAAAACATTCAGTACTTC. Protein: CASSDGGSIAKNIQYF.

V is TRBV5-4 and J is TRBJ1-2; 7 bases agree with TRBD1. This CDR3 region has 17 residues. Trimming cost V 3 bases and J 7 bases; bases outside gene matches: 18. Germline V gives CDR1 SGHNT, CDR2 YYREEE (reference sequence). The CDR3 DNA follows: TGTGCCAGCAGCTGGAGGACAGGCGGCGAAGGGAGTGGTGGCTACACCTTC. It is translated as CASSWRTGGEGSGGYTF.

The table lists this clonotype with many counts. The chain has TRBV6-5 and TRBJ2-1; 11 bases fit TRBD2. Germline CDR1 MNHEY, CDR2 SVGAGI. This CDR3 has 15 amino acids. Trimming removed 2 bases from V and 5 bases from J; junction bases left unmatched: 2. The CDR3 sequence is CASSYGTSGHNEQFF. The CDR3, as DNA: TGTGCCAGCAGTTACGGGACTAGCGGCCACAATGAGCAGTTCTTC.

This clonotype occurred a few times. The gene calls are TRBV6-1 and TRBJ2-2, with a tentative D call TRBD2 (6 bases). With 7 bases removed from V and 0 bases from J, the gap between germline ends came to 12 bases. This CDR3 contains 15 residues. In germline, CDR1 is MNHNS, CDR2 SASEGT. As DNA, the CDR3 is TGTGCCAGCATTCCCACGGGGGCGAACACCGGGGAGCTGTTTTTT. Amino acid sequence: CASIPTGANTGELFF.

This clonotype was picked up many times. The rearrangement uses TRBV5-1 and TRBJ1-1, with D hard to call. V was shortened by 4 bases and J by 1 base, with 17 bases between the two germline ends. The CDR3 extends over 16 amino acids. The germline V gene encodes CDR1 SGHRS and CDR2 YFSETQ. The chain's CDR3 is CASSTNFARPNTEAFF. The CDR3 nucleotides are TGCGCCAGCAGCACCAATTTCGCCAGGCCGAACACTGAAGCTTTCTTT.

This clonotype was observed many times. The chain combines TRBV20-1 with TRBJ2-5, with 12 bases matching TRBD1. In germline, CDR1 is DFQATT, CDR2 SNEGSKA (reference sequence). This CDR3 spans 13 amino acids. The junction had 8 bases not matched to a gene; V was cut back by 5 bases and J by 10 bases. The CDR3 nucleotides read TGCAGTGCTTACGGGACAGGGGGCCGTGACCAGTACTTC. It codes for CSAYGTGGRDQYF.

This clonotype was counted at least ten times. The chain is built from TRBV20-1 and TRBJ1-5; D not resolved. CDR1 DFQATT and CDR2 SNEGSKA come from the germline V gene (reference sequence). This CDR3 has 14 amino acids. Between the trimmed V and J ends, which lost 6 bases and 1 base, there was a span of 13 bases. The CDR3 DNA is TGCAGTGCCCGGTTACACGCGAGCAATCAGCCCCAGCATTTT. Protein: CSARLHASNQPQHF.

This chain connects TRBV30 to TRBJ2-7; TRBD2 matches 8 bases. Germline CDR1 and CDR2: GTSNPN and SVGIG (reference sequence). CDR3 size: 12 residues. Trimming removed 4 bases from V and 2 bases from J; junction bases left unmatched: 1. The CDR3 DNA is TGTGCCTGGAATAGCGGGACCTACGAGCAGTACTTC. Translated, it gives CAWNSGTYEQYF.

The chain employs TRBV12-3 or TRBV12-4 and TRBJ2-3; the D is unclear. The length of the CDR3 is 15 residues. V lost 3 bases, J lost 0 bases, and 10 bases lay in between. The CDR3 sequence is CASSFAESSTDTQYF. The CDR3 bases are TGTGCCAGCAGTTTCGCGGAATCTAGCACAGATACGCAGTATTTT.

The J gene is TRBJ1-1, the V gene TRBV7-9; unclear D gene. Trimming left V 2 bases short and J 5 bases short, with 12 bases between. The CDR3 contains 14 residues. The germline V gene has CDR1 SEHNR and CDR2 FQNEAQ (reference sequence). CDR3 sequence (DNA): TGTGCCAGCAGCTTATCGATTTCAGGAACTGAAGCTTTCTTT. Translating gives CASSLSISGTEAFF.

This clonotype was found many times. The chain has TRBV5-5 and TRBJ2-2, with a possible D match to TRBD2 (5 bases). CDR1 is SGHKS and CDR2 is YYEKEE in the germline V gene (reference sequence). This CDR3 region has 12 residues. The germline V and J ends were trimmed by 1 base and 8 bases, with 6 bases remaining between them. CDR3 in amino acids: CASSLTRGELFF. The DNA for the CDR3 is TGTGCCAGCAGCTTGACTAGAGGGGAGCTGTTTTTT.